These T cell receptor beta chains were read from a single sample in a study of cytomegalovirus exposure and HLA in healthy donors. The data were produced by immunoSEQ multiplex PCR, yet TCRdb's version contains in-frame clones alone and is incomplete. This table has some 190,000 clones, 75% to 90% appearing once. Sequenced: PBMCs. These receptors originate from a woman in her 30s in good health and CMV-seronegative. The CDR3 runs from the conserved cysteine through the conserved F or W. A D gene is named only where the DNA matches it firmly. Rows may omit the clone size; those that give it use once, few, many or a size class.

d_call	v_call	j_call	clone_size	cdr3_nt	cdr3_aa
.	TRBV6-5	TRBJ2-2	.	TGTGCCAGCGGTCTAGCGAACACCGGGGAGCTGTTTTTT	CASGLANTGELFF
TRBD2	TRBV29-1	TRBJ2-1	.	TGCAGCGTTGAAGGGACTAGCGGGACTATTAATGAGCAGTTCTTC	CSVEGTSGTINEQFF
TRBD2	TRBV30	TRBJ2-7	.	TGTGCCTGGACTATGGGCAGGGAGGGCGCCGAGCAGTACTTC	CAWTMGREGAEQYF
TRBD1	TRBV27	TRBJ1-2	.	TGTGCCAGCAGTCCCGGACAGGGGAGAGGGTATGGCTACACCTTC	CASSPGQGRGYGYTF
.	TRBV7-3	TRBJ1-6	.	TGTGCCAGCAGCTTCACCGGGAGGGGGAACAATTCACCCCTCCACTTT	CASSFTGRGNNSPLHF
TRBD2	TRBV6-5	TRBJ2-5	once	TGTGCCAGCAGTTCGGGGTGGGGGGGGGAGACCCAGTACTTC	CASSSGWGGETQYF
.	TRBV2	TRBJ1-5	.	TGTGCCAGCAGTGAAGTCAGGGGCCTCAATCAGCCCCAGCATTTT	CASSEVRGLNQPQHF
TRBD2	TRBV7-2	TRBJ2-3	.	TGTGCCAGCAGCTCGGGACTAGCGGGAATCACAGATACGCAGTATTTT	CASSSGLAGITDTQYF
.	TRBV28	TRBJ1-2	once	TGTGCCAGCAGTCCCCGACAGGAAGGCGTCTATGGCTACACCTTC	CASSPRQEGVYGYTF
.	TRBV10-3	TRBJ1-3	.	TGTGCCATCAGTGAGTCCAGGGCTGGAAACACCATATATTTT	CAISESRAGNTIYF
.	TRBV6-5	TRBJ1-5	.	TGTGCCAGCAGTGCCGACAGAAATCAGCCCCAGCATTTT	CASSADRNQPQHF
.	TRBV11-1	TRBJ2-3	.	TGTGCCAGCAGCTTCACCGGGACGGGTTCGGGGGCAGATACGCAGTATTTT	CASSFTGTGSGADTQYF
.	TRBV5-1	TRBJ2-3	few	TGCGCCAGCAGCTTGCAGAGCGGCTCCGGAGATACGCAGTATTTT	CASSLQSGSGDTQYF
TRBD2	TRBV7-2	TRBJ2-3	.	TGTGCCAGCAGCTCCCTAGCGGGTCACACAGATACGCAGTATTTT	CASSSLAGHTDTQYF
.	TRBV28	TRBJ2-7	.	TGTGCCAGCAGTTTCGGCAGGGCGGACGAGCAGTACTTC	CASSFGRADEQYF
TRBD2	TRBV6-1	TRBJ2-7	.	TGTGCCAGCATCCCTGCGGGGGTGTACGGCCACGAGCAGTACTTC	CASIPAGVYGHEQYF
.	TRBV6-4	TRBJ2-1	.	TGTGCCAGCAGACTAGACAGGACAGACAATGAGCAGTTCTTC	CASRLDRTDNEQFF
.	TRBV9	TRBJ2-2	.	TGTGCCAGCAGCGTAGAAGGGGGGGCGCAGGACACCGGGGAGCTGTTTTTT	CASSVEGGAQDTGELFF
TRBD1	TRBV2	TRBJ1-2	.	TGTGCCAGCACGTTCGTTCGAGGGACAGTAGGCGATGGCTACACCTTC	CASTFVRGTVGDGYTF
.	TRBV5-4	TRBJ2-5	once	TGTGCCAGCAGCACACCGGGACTCCAAGAGACCCAGTACTTC	CASSTPGLQETQYF
TRBD1	TRBV7-8	TRBJ2-3	.	TGTGCCAGCAGCGAGAACAGGGGAGACACAGATACGCAGTATTTT	CASSENRGDTDTQYF
.	TRBV7-9	TRBJ1-2	.	TGTGCCAGCAGCCGTTACAAGGAGCAAAATGGCTACACCTTC	CASSRYKEQNGYTF
TRBD1	TRBV28	TRBJ2-7	.	TGTGCCAGCAGTTCGTGGACAGGGTTCTACGAGCAGTACTTC	CASSSWTGFYEQYF
TRBD1	TRBV6-5	TRBJ2-1	few	TGTGCCAGCAGTTACTCGCCAGGGGGCTTCAATGAGCAGTTCTTC	CASSYSPGGFNEQFF
TRBD2	TRBV5-4	TRBJ2-7	few	TGTGCCAGCAGCCCCGAAGCGGGATCTGACGAGCAGTACTTC	CASSPEAGSDEQYF
.	TRBV6-1	TRBJ2-2	.	TGTGCCAGCTGGCGGCAGAACACCGGGGAGCTGTTTTTT	CASWRQNTGELFF
.	TRBV28	TRBJ2-5	.	TGTGCCAGCAGTTTATCAGGGGCCCAAGAGACCCAGTACTTC	CASSLSGAQETQYF
.	TRBV13	TRBJ2-1	few	TGTGCCAGCAGCAGGACTTTCAATGAGCAGTTCTTC	CASSRTFNEQFF
.	TRBV27	TRBJ1-6	.	TGTGCCAGCAATACTTCGACGGACAAGGACGTTTCACCCCTCCACTTT	CASNTSTDKDVSPLHF
.	TRBV14	TRBJ1-2	.	TGTGCCAGCAGCCAAGAGGGGGGTAACTATGGCTACACCTTC	CASSQEGGNYGYTF
.	TRBV27	TRBJ2-7	.	TGTGCCAGCAGCCGGCTAGGGGCCTACGAGCAGTACTTC	CASSRLGAYEQYF
TRBD1	TRBV5-1	TRBJ2-1	.	TGCGCCAGCAGCTTGGGGGACAGGGGCAGGTCCTACAATGAGCAGTTCTTC	CASSLGDRGRSYNEQFF
.	TRBV28	TRBJ1-1	once	TGTGCCAGCAGCAAGTCGGGGGGCGGCTTCAGGGCTGAAGCTTTCTTT	CASSKSGGGFRAEAFF
TRBD2	TRBV5-6	TRBJ2-1	.	TGTGCCAGCAGCTTGGGACCTGTAACTAGCGCCTGGTTCTTC	CASSLGPVTSAWFF
.	TRBV29-1	TRBJ2-5	.	TGCAGCGTTGGTATAGAGACCCAGTACTTC	CSVGIETQYF
.	TRBV15	TRBJ2-3	.	TGTGCCACCAGCAGGGGGCAGATAGATACGCAGTATTTT	CATSRGQIDTQYF
.	TRBV6-6	TRBJ2-7	.	TGTGCCAGCGGGAGAAGGGAGGAGCAGTACTTC	CASGRREEQYF
TRBD2	TRBV2	TRBJ2-4	.	TGTGCCAGCAGGGGCCTTGGGCGGGGGGGCTTAATTCAGTACTTC	CASRGLGRGGLIQYF
TRBD2	TRBV5-8	TRBJ2-7	once	TGTGCCAGCAGCGGAAGGACTAGCGGGAGCTACGAGCAGTACTTC	CASSGRTSGSYEQYF
.	TRBV7-8	TRBJ1-6	.	TGTGCCAGCAGCTTGCGAGTCGCCTCCTATAATTCACCCCTCCACTTT	CASSLRVASYNSPLHF
.	TRBV4-1	TRBJ2-7	.	TGCGCCAGCAGCCAAGTTGGAACAGGCCGCTCCTACGAGCAGTACTTC	CASSQVGTGRSYEQYF
.	TRBV2	TRBJ1-5	.	TGTGCCAGCAGTGATGCAGGGGACGATCAGCCCCAGCATTTT	CASSDAGDDQPQHF
TRBD1	TRBV19	TRBJ1-1	.	TGTGCCAGTAGAACAGGGGGCTCGAACACTGAAGCTTTCTTT	CASRTGGSNTEAFF
TRBD1	TRBV7-9	TRBJ2-7	.	TGTGCCAGCAGCACAGGCCCGGGACAGGGGCCCTACGAGCAGTACTTC	CASSTGPGQGPYEQYF